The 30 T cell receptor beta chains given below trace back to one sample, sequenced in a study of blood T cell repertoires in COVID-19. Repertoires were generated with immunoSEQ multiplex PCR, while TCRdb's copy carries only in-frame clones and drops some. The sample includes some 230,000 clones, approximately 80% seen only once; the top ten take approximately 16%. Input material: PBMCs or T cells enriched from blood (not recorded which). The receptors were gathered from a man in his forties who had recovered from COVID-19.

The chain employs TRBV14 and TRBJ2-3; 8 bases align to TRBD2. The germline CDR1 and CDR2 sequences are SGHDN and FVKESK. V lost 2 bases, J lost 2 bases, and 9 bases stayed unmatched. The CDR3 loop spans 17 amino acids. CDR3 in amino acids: CASSQISTSGPTDTQYF. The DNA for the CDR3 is TGTGCCAGCAGCCAAATATCAACTAGCGGACCCACAGATACGCAGTATTTT.

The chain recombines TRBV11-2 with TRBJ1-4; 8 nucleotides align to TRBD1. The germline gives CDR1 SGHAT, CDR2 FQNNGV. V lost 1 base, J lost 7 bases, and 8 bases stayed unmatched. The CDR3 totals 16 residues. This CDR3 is CASSLGDRGSTEKLFF. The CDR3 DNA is TGTGCCAGCAGCTTAGGCGACAGGGGTTCGACTGAAAAACTGTTTTTT. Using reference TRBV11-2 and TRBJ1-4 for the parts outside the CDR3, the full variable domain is EAGVAQSPRYKIIEKRQSVAFWCNPISGHATLYWYQQILGQGPKLLIQFQNNGVVDDSQLPKDRFSAERLKGVDSTLKIQPAKLEDSAVYLCASSLGDRGSTEKLFFGSGTQLSVL.

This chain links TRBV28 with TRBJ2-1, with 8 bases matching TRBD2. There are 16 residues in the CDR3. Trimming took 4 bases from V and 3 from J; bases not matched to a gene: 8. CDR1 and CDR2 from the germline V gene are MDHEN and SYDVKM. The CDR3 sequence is CASSSPVSGSYNEQFF. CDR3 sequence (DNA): TGTGCCAGCAGTTCCCCCGTCAGCGGGAGCTACAATGAGCAGTTCTTC.

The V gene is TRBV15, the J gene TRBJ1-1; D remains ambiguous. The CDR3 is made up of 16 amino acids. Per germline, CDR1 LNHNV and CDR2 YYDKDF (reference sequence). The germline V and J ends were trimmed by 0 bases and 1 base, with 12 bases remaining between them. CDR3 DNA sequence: TGTGCCACCAGCAGAGATCAGGTCTCCGGGAACACTGAAGCTTTCTTT. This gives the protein CATSRDQVSGNTEAFF.

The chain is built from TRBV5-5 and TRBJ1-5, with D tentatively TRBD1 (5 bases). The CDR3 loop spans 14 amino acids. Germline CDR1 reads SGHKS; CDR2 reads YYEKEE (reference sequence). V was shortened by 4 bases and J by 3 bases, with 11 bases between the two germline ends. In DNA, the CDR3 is TGTGCCAGCAGCGCCACAGGATACAATCAGCCCCAGCATTTT. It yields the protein CASSATGYNQPQHF. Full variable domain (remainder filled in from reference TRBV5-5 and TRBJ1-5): DAGVTQSPTHLIKTRGQQVTLRCSPISGHKSVSWYQQVLGQGPQFIFQYYEKEERGRGNFPDRFSARQFPNYSSELNVNALLLGDSALYLCASSATGYNQPQHFGDGTRLSIL.

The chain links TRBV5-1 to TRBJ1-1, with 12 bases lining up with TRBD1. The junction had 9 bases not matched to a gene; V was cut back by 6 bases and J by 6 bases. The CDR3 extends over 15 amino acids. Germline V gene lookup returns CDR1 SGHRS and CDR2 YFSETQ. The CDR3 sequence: CASTAGTGGSAEAFF. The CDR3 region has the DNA TGCGCCAGCACTGCCGGGACAGGGGGCTCGGCTGAAGCTTTCTTT.

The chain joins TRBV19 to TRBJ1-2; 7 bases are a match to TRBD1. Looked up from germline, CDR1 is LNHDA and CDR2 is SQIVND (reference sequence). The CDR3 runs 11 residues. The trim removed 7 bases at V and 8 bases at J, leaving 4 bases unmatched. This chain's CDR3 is CASTWTGGYTF. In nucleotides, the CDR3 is TGTGCCAGTACCTGGACAGGAGGCTACACCTTC.

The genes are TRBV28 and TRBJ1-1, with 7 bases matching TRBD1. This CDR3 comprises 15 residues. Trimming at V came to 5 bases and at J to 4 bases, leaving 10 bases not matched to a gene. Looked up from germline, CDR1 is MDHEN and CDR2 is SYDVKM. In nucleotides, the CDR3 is TGTGCCAGCAGTCCCCCGGGACAGACGGGCACTGAAGCTTTCTTT. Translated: CASSPPGQTGTEAFF.

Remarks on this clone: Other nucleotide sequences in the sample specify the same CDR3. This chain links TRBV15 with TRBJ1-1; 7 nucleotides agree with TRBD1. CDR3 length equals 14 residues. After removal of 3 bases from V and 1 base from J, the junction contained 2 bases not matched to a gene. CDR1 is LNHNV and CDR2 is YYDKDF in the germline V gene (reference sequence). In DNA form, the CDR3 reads TGTGCCACCAGCAGTAGACAGGGGAACACTGAAGCTTTCTTT. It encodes CATSSRQGNTEAFF.

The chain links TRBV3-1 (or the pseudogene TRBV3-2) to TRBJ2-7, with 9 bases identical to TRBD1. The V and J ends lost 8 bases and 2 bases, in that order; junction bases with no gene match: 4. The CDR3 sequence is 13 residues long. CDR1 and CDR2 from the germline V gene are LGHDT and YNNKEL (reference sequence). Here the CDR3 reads CASGTGPTYEQYF. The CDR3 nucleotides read TGTGCCAGCGGGACAGGGCCGACCTACGAGCAGTACTTC.

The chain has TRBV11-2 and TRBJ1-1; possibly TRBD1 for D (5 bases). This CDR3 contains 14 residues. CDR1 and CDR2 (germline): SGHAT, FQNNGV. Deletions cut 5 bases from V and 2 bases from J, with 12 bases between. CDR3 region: CASSKSDSNTEAFF. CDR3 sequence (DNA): TGTGCCAGCAGCAAAAGTGACAGCAACACTGAAGCTTTCTTT.

Here the CDR3 reads CASSPDRGGEKLFF. CDR3 bases: TGTGCCAGCAGCCCGGACAGGGGAGGGGAAAAACTGTTTTTT. V usage is TRBV3-1 (or the pseudogene TRBV3-2) and J usage is TRBJ1-4; 9 positions match TRBD1. The CDR3 has 14 residues. Germline V CDR1 and CDR2: LGHDT, YNNKEL (reference sequence). Trimming took 4 bases from V and 8 from J; bases not matched to a gene: 5.

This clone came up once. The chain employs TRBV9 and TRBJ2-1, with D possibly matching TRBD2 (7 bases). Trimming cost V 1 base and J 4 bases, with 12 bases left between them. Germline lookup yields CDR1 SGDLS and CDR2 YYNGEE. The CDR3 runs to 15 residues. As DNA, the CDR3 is TGTGCCAGCAGCGTAACTGGGGGGGCTTACAATGAGCAGTTCTTC. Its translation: CASSVTGGAYNEQFF.

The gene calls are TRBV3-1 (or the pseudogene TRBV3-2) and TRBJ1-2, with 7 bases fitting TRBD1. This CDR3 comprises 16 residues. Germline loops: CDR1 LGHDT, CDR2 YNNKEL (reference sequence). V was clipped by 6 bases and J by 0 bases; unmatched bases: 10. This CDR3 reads CASSRAGTETNYGYTF. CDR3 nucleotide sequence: TGTGCCAGCAGTCGGGCCGGGACAGAGACTAACTATGGCTACACCTTC.

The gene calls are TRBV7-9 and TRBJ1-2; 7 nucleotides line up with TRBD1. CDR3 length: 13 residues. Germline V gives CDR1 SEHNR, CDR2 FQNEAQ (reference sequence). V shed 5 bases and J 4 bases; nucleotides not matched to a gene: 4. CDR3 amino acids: CASSQDRAYGYTF. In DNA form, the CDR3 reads TGTGCCAGCAGCCAAGACAGGGCCTATGGCTACACCTTC.

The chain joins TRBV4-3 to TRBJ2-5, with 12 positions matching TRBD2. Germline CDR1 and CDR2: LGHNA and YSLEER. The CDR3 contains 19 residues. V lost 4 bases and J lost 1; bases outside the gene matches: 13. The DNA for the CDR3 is TGCGCCAGCAGCCTTAGATGGCGGACTAGCGGGGCCCTCCAAGAGACCCAGTACTTC. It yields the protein CASSLRWRTSGALQETQYF.

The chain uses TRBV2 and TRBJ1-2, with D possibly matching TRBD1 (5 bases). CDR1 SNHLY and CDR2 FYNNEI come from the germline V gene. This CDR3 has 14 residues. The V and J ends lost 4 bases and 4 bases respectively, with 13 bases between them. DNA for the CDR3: TGTGCCAGCAGTGGCGGCAGGGTGGGCTATGGCTACACCTTC. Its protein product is CASSGGRVGYGYTF.

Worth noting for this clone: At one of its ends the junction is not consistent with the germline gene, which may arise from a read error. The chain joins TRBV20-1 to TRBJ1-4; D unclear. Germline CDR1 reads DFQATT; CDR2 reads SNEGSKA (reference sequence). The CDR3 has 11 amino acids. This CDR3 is CSARDPPKEAF. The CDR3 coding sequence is TGCAGTGCTAGAGATCCCCCGAAAGAAGCATTT.

In DNA form, the CDR3 reads TGTGCCAGCGAATCAACCCGGGGAAGGCAGTTCTTC. Residues: CASESTRGRQFF. V is TRBV9 and J is TRBJ2-1; TRBD2 might be the D (5 bases). The germline CDR1 and CDR2 sequences are SGDLS and YYNGEE. CDR3 length: 12 residues. The V end lost 7 bases, the J end lost 12 bases, and 17 bases lay between the germline ends.

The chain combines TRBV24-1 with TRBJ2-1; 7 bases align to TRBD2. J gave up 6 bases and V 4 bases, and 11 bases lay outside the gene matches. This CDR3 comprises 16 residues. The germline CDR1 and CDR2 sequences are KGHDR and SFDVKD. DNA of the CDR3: TGTGCCACCAGTGACCACCTGGCGGGGGTTAGCAATGAGCAGTTCTTC. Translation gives CATSDHLAGVSNEQFF.

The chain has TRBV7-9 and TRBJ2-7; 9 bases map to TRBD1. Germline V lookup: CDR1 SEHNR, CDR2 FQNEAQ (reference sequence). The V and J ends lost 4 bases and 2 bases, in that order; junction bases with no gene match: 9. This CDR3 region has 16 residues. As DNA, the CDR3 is TGTGCCAGCAGCTCCCTGGGACAGGGTGGCACCTACGAGCAGTACTTC. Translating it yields CASSSLGQGGTYEQYF.

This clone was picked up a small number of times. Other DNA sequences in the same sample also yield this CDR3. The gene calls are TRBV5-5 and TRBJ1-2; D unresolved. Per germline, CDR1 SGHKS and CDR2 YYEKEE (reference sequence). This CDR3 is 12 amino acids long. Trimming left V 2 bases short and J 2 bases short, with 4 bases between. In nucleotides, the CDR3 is TGTGCCAGCAGCTTCCAAAACTATGGCTACACCTTC. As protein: CASSFQNYGYTF.

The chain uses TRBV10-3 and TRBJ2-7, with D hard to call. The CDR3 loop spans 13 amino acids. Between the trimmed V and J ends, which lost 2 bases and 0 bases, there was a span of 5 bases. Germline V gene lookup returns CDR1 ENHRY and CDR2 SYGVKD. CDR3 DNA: TGTGCCATCAGTGAGGCTATCTCCTACGAGCAGTACTTC. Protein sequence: CAISEAISYEQYF.

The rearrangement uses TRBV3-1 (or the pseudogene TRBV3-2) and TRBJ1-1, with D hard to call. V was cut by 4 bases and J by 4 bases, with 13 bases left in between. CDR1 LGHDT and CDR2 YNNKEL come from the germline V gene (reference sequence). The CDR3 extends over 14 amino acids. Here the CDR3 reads CASSPPGRATEAFF. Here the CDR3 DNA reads TGTGCCAGCAGCCCCCCGGGGAGGGCCACTGAAGCTTTCTTT.

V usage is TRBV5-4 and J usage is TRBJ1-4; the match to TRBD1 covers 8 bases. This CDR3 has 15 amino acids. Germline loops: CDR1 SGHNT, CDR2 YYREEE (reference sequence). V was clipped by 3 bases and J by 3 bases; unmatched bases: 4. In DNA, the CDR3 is TGTGCCAGCAGCTCAGGGGGCTGGTCTAATGAAAAACTGTTTTTT. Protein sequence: CASSSGGWSNEKLFF. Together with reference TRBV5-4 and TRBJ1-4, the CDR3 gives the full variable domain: ETGVTQSPTHLIKTRGQQVTLRCSSQSGHNTVSWYQQALGQGPQFIFQYYREEENGRGNFPPRFSGLQFPNYSSELNVNALELDDSALYLCASSSGGWSNEKLFFGSGTQLSVL.

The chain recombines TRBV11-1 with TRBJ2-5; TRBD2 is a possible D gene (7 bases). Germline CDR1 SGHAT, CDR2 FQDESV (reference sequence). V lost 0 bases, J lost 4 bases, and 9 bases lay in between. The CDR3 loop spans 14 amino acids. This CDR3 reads CASSLAGGAETQYF. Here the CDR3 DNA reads TGTGCCAGCAGCTTAGCGGGGGGGGCAGAGACCCAGTACTTC.

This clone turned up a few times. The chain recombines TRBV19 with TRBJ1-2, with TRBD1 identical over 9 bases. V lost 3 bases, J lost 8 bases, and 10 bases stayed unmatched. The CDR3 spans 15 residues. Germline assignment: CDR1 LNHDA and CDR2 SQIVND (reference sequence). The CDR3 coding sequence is TGTGCCAGTAGTATCGGTAACAGGGGGCATCGGGGCTACACCTTC. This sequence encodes CASSIGNRGHRGYTF.

CDR3 in amino acids: CASSHQLNTEAFF. Here the CDR3 DNA reads TGTGCCAGTAGTCACCAGTTGAACACTGAAGCTTTCTTT. The V call is TRBV19, the J call TRBJ1-1; no clear D. The V end lost 5 bases, the J end lost 0 bases, and 7 bases lay between the germline ends. CDR1 LNHDA and CDR2 SQIVND come from the germline V gene (reference sequence). The CDR3 spans 13 residues.

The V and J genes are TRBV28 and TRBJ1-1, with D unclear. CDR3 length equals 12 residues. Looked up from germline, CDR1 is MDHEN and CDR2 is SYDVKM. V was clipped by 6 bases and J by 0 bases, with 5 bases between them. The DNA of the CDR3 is TGTGCCAGCAGGGAGTTGAACACTGAAGCTTTCTTT. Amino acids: CASRELNTEAFF.

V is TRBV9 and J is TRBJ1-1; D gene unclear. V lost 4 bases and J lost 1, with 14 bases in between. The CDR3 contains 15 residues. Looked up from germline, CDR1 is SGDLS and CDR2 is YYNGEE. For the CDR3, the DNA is TGTGCCAGCAGCCCCCACCAGTCGGGGAACACTGAAGCTTTCTTT. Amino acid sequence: CASSPHQSGNTEAFF.